Listed below are T cell receptor beta chains from one sample, sequenced in a study of glioma-infiltrating T cells. Each CDR3 protein gets one entry after TCRdb re-called the multiplex PCR reads with MiXCR. This sample has 100,000 to 150,000 distinct CDR3 sequences; about 23% occur once, and the top ten carry 12% to 15%. Sequencing was done on a sample of glioma tissue, nonneoplastic brain tissue, or PBMCs (not recorded which). These receptors were collected from a human donor with low-grade glioma or glioblastoma, undergoing nonglioma brain surgery, or in good health (not recorded which). Both conserved end residues are part of each CDR3. Each record gives: D gene, clone size, V gene, J gene, CDR3 protein, CDR3 DNA. D genes are given only for firm matches. Only some rows state a clone size, as once, few, many or a class for expanded clones.

D: .; size: many; V: TRBV7-2; J: TRBJ2-7; CDR3: CASSALYEQYF; DNA: TGTGCCAGCAGCGCACTCTACGAGCAGTACTTC
D: TRBD2; size: .; V: TRBV19; J: TRBJ2-7; CDR3: CASSPPGGGNYEQYF; DNA: TGTGCCAGTAGTCCACCCGGGGGGGGGAACTACGAGCAGTACTTC
D: .; size: few; V: TRBV5-1; J: TRBJ2-1; CDR3: CASSLEGRSYNEQFF; DNA: TGCGCCAGCAGCTTGGAGGGACGCTCCTACAATGAGCAGTTCTTC
D: .; size: many; V: TRBV4-1; J: TRBJ2-6; CDR3: CASSQILTAAGANVLTF; DNA: TGCGCCAGCAGCCAGATACTCACAGCGGCTGGGGCCAACGTCCTGACTTTC
D: .; size: few; V: TRBV7-2; J: TRBJ2-7; CDR3: CASSLGALAYEQYF; DNA: TGTGCCAGCAGCCTAGGTGCGCTAGCCTACGAGCAGTACTTC
D: TRBD2; size: many; V: TRBV24-1; J: TRBJ2-1; CDR3: CATSPGLAGARIGNEQFF; DNA: TGTGCCACATCTCCGGGACTAGCGGGAGCGCGGATAGGCAATGAGCAGTTCTTC
D: .; size: many; V: TRBV18; J: TRBJ2-3; CDR3: CASSPEGTDTQYF; DNA: TGTGCCAGCTCACCCGAAGGCACAGATACGCAGTATTTT
D: .; size: many; V: TRBV6-2/TRBV6-3; J: TRBJ2-5; CDR3: CASSSHFGTGSREYF; DNA: .
D: TRBD2; size: many; V: TRBV7-9; J: TRBJ2-3; CDR3: CASSYEGGVFTDTQYF; DNA: TGTGCCAGCAGCTACGAGGGAGGGGTCTTCACAGATACGCAGTATTTT
D: .; size: .; V: TRBV4-3; J: TRBJ2-3; CDR3: CASSRRVAASSTDTQYF; DNA: TGCGCCAGCAGCCGGAGGGTAGCGGCCTCTAGCACAGATACGCAGTATTTT
D: .; size: few; V: TRBV7-9; J: TRBJ1-3; CDR3: CASSLGGNFGNTIYF; DNA: TGTGCCAGCAGCTTAGGTGGCAATTTTGGAAACACCATATATTTT
D: TRBD2; size: few; V: TRBV4-1; J: TRBJ2-7; CDR3: CASSQALAGFHEQYF; DNA: TGCGCCAGCAGCCAAGCACTAGCGGGATTCCACGAGCAGTACTTC
D: TRBD2; size: many; V: TRBV4-3; J: TRBJ2-1; CDR3: CASSQERTRSHSGQFF; DNA: TGCGCCAGCAGCCAGGAACGGACTAGATCCCACTCCGGGCAGTTCTTC
D: .; size: few; V: TRBV29-1; J: TRBJ2-7; CDR3: CSVEMAGPYEQYF; DNA: TGCAGCGTTGAAATGGCAGGGCCCTACGAGCAGTACTTC
D: .; size: many; V: TRBV10-3; J: TRBJ2-3; CDR3: CAITRDPRYITDTQYF; DNA: TGTGCCATCACCAGGGATCCTCGGTATATCACAGATACGCAGTATTTT
D: .; size: many; V: TRBV4-2; J: TRBJ1-2; CDR3: CASSQGNLGGSGYTF; DNA: TGTGCCAGCAGCCAAGGAAATTTAGGGGGAAGTGGCTACACCTTC
D: TRBD2; size: many; V: TRBV4-1; J: TRBJ2-1; CDR3: CASSQEASGGYNEQFF; DNA: TGCGCCAGCAGCCAAGAGGCTAGCGGGGGGTACAATGAGCAGTTCTTC
D: .; size: many; V: TRBV27; J: TRBJ1-4; CDR3: CASSLGRGAGNEKLFF; DNA: TGTGCCAGCAGTTTGGGCAGGGGCGCAGGTAATGAAAAACTGTTTTTT
D: .; size: .; V: TRBV3-1; J: TRBJ2-7; CDR3: CASSQESRRSPYEQYF; DNA: TGTGCCAGCAGCCAGGAATCCCGAAGGAGCCCCTACGAGCAGTACTTC
D: .; size: many; V: TRBV2; J: TRBJ1-2; CDR3: CASAISFGTGYTF; DNA: TGTGCCAGCGCCATTTCATTTGGGACAGGCTACACCTTC
D: .; size: few; V: TRBV12-3/TRBV12-4; J: TRBJ2-1; CDR3: CASRPRLNSGQFF; DNA: TGTGCCAGCAGACCGCGATTAAACAGCGGGCAGTTCTTC
D: .; size: few; V: TRBV11-2; J: TRBJ2-7; CDR3: CASSLDLDYEQYF; DNA: TGTGCCAGCAGCTTAGATCTAGACTACGAGCAGTACTTC
D: TRBD1; size: .; V: TRBV7-9; J: TRBJ1-3; CDR3: CASSQTTGTDYGNTIYF; DNA: TGTGCCAGCAGCCAGACGACAGGGACCGACTATGGAAACACCATATATTTT
D: TRBD1; size: many; V: TRBV12-3/TRBV12-4; J: TRBJ2-5; CDR3: CASSLGQGVETQYF; DNA: TGTGCCAGCAGTCTTGGACAGGGCGTGGAGACCCAGTACTTC
D: .; size: .; V: TRBV7-9; J: TRBJ1-3; CDR3: CASSPTSGNTIYF; DNA: TGTGCCAGCAGCCCAACCTCTGGAAACACCATATATTTT
D: .; size: few; V: TRBV19; J: TRBJ2-7; CDR3: CASSRGLVSYEQYF; DNA: TGTGCCAGTAGCCGCGGGCTCGTTTCCTACGAGCAGTACTTC
D: TRBD1; size: few; V: TRBV7-8; J: TRBJ1-4; CDR3: CASSLAGQGGAWWKLFF; DNA: TGTGCCAGCAGCTTAGCGGGGCAGGGGGGAGCGTGGTGGAAACTGTTTTTT
D: TRBD1; size: many; V: TRBV4-1; J: TRBJ2-7; CDR3: CAVAPRTGGYEQYF; DNA: TGCGCCGTAGCTCCAAGGACAGGGGGCTACGAGCAGTACTTC
D: .; size: many; V: TRBV10-2; J: TRBJ2-1; CDR3: CASSEGASSYNEQFF; DNA: TGCGCCAGCAGTGAAGGCGCTAGCTCCTACAATGAGCAGTTCTTC
D: .; size: .; V: TRBV12-3/TRBV12-4; J: TRBJ2-7; CDR3: CASNFAASYEQYF; DNA: TGTGCCAGCAATTTCGCGGCCTCCTACGAGCAGTACTTC
D: .; size: many; V: TRBV19; J: TRBJ1-5; CDR3: CASSGRGNQPQHF; DNA: TGTGCCAGTAGTGGACGGGGGAATCAGCCCCAGCATTTT
D: .; size: many; V: TRBV4-1; J: TRBJ2-1; CDR3: CASSPQGYNEQFF; DNA: TGCGCCAGCAGTCCTCAGGGATACAATGAGCAGTTCTTC
D: .; size: many; V: TRBV7-2; J: TRBJ1-2; CDR3: CASSLAGAQGYTF; DNA: TGTGCCAGCAGCTTGGCAGGGGCGCAGGGCTACACCTTC
D: .; size: many; V: TRBV7-7; J: TRBJ2-5; CDR3: CASSQGGSSQETQYF; DNA: TGTGCTAGCAGCCAAGGGGGGTCCTCCCAAGAGACCCAGTACTTC
D: TRBD1; size: .; V: TRBV6-6; J: TRBJ2-7; CDR3: CAGSYWDREHEQYF; DNA: TGTGCAGGCAGTTACTGGGACAGGGAACACGAGCAGTACTTC
D: .; size: many; V: TRBV18; J: TRBJ2-4; CDR3: CASSPSSGTIQYF; DNA: TGTGCCAGCTCACCCTCGTCCGGGACCATTCAGTACTTC
D: .; size: many; V: TRBV6-1; J: TRBJ2-1; CDR3: CASSYFGYSDVESEQFF; DNA: TGTGCCAGCAGTTATTTTGGATACAGCGATGTGGAGAGTGAGCAGTTCTTC
D: .; size: many; V: TRBV28; J: TRBJ1-1; CDR3: CASRQNTEAFF; DNA: TGTGCCAGCAGACAGAACACTGAAGCTTTCTTT
D: TRBD1; size: .; V: TRBV19; J: TRBJ1-6; CDR3: CASSARGQGHFSPLHF; DNA: TGTGCCAGTAGTGCCCGGGGACAGGGGCATTTTTCACCCCTCCACTTT
D: .; size: many; V: TRBV7-9; J: TRBJ1-5; CDR3: CASSLDGNSNQPQHF; DNA: TGTGCCAGCAGCTTAGACGGGAATAGCAATCAGCCCCAGCATTTT
D: .; size: few; V: TRBV12-3/TRBV12-4; J: TRBJ1-5; CDR3: CASSLDLTGYQPQHF; DNA: TGTGCCAGCAGTTTAGACCTAACAGGGTATCAGCCCCAGCATTTT